These 2 T cell receptor beta chains came from one sample sequenced in a study of graft-versus-host responses after intestinal transplantation. Their recognized antigens are unknown. TCRdb's table, derived via immunoSEQ multiplex PCR, lists solely in-frame clones and lacks some. This sample has about 94,000 clones, with 90% to 95% found just once. The source was unstimulated CD8+ T cells sorted from spleen or lymph node cells, collected before intestinal transplant. These receptors all stem from a human donor who received an intestinal transplant.

This chain connects TRBV5-5 to TRBJ2-2, with a possible D match to TRBD2 (5 bases). V shed 3 bases and J shed 0 bases, with 12 bases lying between them. The CDR3 extends over 16 amino acids. The germline CDR1 and CDR2 sequences are SGHKS and YYEKEE (reference sequence). CDR3 sequence (DNA): TGTGCCAGCAGCTCGCGAGGGAACGCGAACACCGGGGAGCTGTTTTTT. Translating gives CASSSRGNANTGELFF.

The chain links TRBV7-9 to TRBJ1-5, with D tentatively TRBD1 (6 bases). Germline lookup yields CDR1 SEHNR and CDR2 FQNEAQ (reference sequence). V was clipped by 10 bases and J by 4 bases, with 11 bases between them. The CDR3 loop spans 12 amino acids. CDR3 in amino acids: CAIQGLNQPQHF. The CDR3 DNA reads as TGTGCCATACAGGGCTTAAATCAGCCCCAGCATTTT. The entire variable domain, with the rest obtained from reference TRBV7-9 and TRBJ1-5, is as follows: DTGVSQNPRHKITKRGQNVTFRCDPISEHNRLYWYRQTLGQGPEFLTYFQNEAQLEKSRLLSDRFSAERPKGSFSTLEIQRTEQGDSAMYLCAIQGLNQPQHFGDGTRLSIL.